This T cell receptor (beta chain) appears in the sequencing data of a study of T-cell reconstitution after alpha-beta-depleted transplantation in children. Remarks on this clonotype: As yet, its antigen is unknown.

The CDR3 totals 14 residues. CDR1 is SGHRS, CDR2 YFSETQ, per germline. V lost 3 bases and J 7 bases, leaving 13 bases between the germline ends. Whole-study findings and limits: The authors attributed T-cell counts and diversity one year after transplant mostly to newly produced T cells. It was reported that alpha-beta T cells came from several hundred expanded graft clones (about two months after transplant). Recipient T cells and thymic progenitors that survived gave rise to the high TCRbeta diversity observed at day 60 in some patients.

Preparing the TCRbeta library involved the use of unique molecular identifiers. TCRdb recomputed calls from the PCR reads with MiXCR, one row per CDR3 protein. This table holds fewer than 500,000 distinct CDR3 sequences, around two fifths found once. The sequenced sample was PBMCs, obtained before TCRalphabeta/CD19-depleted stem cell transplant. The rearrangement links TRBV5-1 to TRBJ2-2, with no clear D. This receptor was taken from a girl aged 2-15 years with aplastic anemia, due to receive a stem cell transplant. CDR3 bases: TGCGCCAGCAGCTCCCTGACGGACGGCGGGGAGCTGTTTTTT. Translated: CASSSLTDGGELFF. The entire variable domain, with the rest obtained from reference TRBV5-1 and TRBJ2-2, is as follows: KAGVTQTPRYLIKTRGQQVTLSCSPISGHRSVSWYQQTPGQGLQFLFEYFSETQRNKGNFPGRFSGRQFSNSRSEMNVSTLELGDSALYLCASSSLTDGGELFFGEGSRLTVL.